Sequencing of this T cell receptor (beta chain) was carried out in a study of blood T cells in healthy people across ages. The ends lost 3 bases at V and 6 bases at J; junction bases unmatched: 4. Germline V gene data show CDR1 as ENHRY and CDR2 as SYGVKD. The CDR3 is made up of 13 amino acids. This clonotype was recorded many times. Combining a sample-barcoded 5' primer with a J-beta primer mix, a second PCR ran for roughly 7 to 12 cycles. TCRdb analysed the 5' RACE reads with MiXCR anew, one entry per CDR3 protein. The data show 1.5 million to 2 million distinct CDR3 sequences, 28% seen once. Healthy individuals of Caucasian origin from Russia, aged roughly 6 to 100, served as donors. Extractions gave at least 5.5 micrograms of total RNA per sample.

The sequence was obtained from a woman in her 30s in good health. The chain links TRBV10-3 to TRBJ1-2; 7 bases align to TRBD1. Source material: blood. CDR3: CAISDPGTDGYTF. CDR3 DNA: TGTGCCATCAGTGACCCAGGGACAGATGGCTACACCTTC.